The TCR beta chain under discussion was sequenced for a study of CXCR3-negative and CXCR3-positive naive CD8 T cells. The study sorted every CD8+ T cell subset in triplicate at under 350,000 cells each. The CDR3 runs 14 residues. Germline loops: CDR1 LGHDT, CDR2 YNNKEL (reference sequence). As concerns this clonotype: Its antigen is unidentified.

Overall study findings and caveats: Sequencing showed both naive subsets with comparably high diversity, and memory CD8+ cells much lower. The study found CXCR3 expression partially decreased after cryopreservation and ran most assays on fresh PBMCs.

The libraries of TRB cDNA were prepared using 5' RACE with UMI labels. Each CDR3 protein gets one entry in TCRdb, which reprocessed the 5' RACE reads and gives no DNA. Its clone listing holds approximately 66,000 distinct CDR3 sequences. The rearrangement joins TRBV3-1 to TRBJ2-7; TCRdb indicates TRBD1, and absent DNA this call remains unverified. Input material: naive CXCR3- CD8+ T cells from blood. Subset in this sample: CD45RO-CCR7+CD27+CD95- naive CD8+ T cells lacking CXCR3 (TNR3-). The sequence came from a human donor in good health. Some clones in this sample may be carry-over from other donors' samples. CDR3 protein: CASSNRDGSYEQYF.